This TCR beta chain was profiled in a study of HIV-infected patients and healthy controls. Study observations and caveats: Eight alpha and eight beta V genes differed significantly in mean usage between HIV-infected patients and controls. Apparent post-therapy Gini recovery among HIV-infected patients was not reproduced with size-matched repertoires. The diversity differences were not explained by slight age and sex differences between study cohorts.

This clonotype was recorded at least ten times. What it recognizes is unknown. No cell fractionation was done, so the repertoire covers all unsorted peripheral blood T cells. As controls, more than 8 uninfected healthy donors gave samples, and a handful of gave a couple of samples approximately 14 weeks apart. V was trimmed by 8 bases and J by 2 bases, leaving 12 bases between them. The CDR3 loop spans 13 amino acids. About 550 ng RNA was reverse transcribed with alpha and beta constant-region primers. Separate chain-specific third strand synthesis with multiplexing indices produced the alpha and beta libraries. TCRdb independently ran MiXCR on the 5' RACE reads; one entry per CDR3 protein. The sample lists about 12,000 distinct CDR3 sequences; approximately 4.9% were seen once.

V is TRBV12-3 or TRBV12-4 and J is TRBJ1-2; D perhaps matches TRBD1 (5 bases). This receptor was identified in an adult in good health. Sequenced material: blood. CDR3 sequence: CASRRWGNYGYTF. In DNA, the CDR3 is TGTGCCAGCCGGCGGTGGGGGAACTATGGCTACACCTTC.